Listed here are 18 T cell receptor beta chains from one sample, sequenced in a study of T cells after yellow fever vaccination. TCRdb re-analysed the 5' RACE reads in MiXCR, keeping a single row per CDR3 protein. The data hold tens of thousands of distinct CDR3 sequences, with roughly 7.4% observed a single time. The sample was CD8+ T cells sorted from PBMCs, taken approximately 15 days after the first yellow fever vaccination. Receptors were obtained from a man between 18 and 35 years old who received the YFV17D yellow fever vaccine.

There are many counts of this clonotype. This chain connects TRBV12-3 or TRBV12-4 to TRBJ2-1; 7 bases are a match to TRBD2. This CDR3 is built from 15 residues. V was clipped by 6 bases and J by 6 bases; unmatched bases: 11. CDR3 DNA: TGTGCCAGCAGCAATGGGACTACCCGGATCAATGAGCAGTTCTTC. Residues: CASSNGTTRINEQFF.

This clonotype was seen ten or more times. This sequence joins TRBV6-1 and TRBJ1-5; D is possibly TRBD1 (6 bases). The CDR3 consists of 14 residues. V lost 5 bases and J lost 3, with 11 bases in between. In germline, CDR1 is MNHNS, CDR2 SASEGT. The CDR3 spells CASSIGTPNQPQHF. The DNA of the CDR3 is TGTGCCAGCAGTATCGGGACACCCAATCAGCCCCAGCATTTT.

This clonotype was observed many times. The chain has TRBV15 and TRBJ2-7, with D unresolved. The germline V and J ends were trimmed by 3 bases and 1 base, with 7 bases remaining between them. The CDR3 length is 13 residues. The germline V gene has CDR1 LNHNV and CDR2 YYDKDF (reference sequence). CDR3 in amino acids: CATSSSLSYEQYF. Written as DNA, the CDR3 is TGTGCCACCAGCAGTAGTCTTTCCTACGAGCAGTACTTC.

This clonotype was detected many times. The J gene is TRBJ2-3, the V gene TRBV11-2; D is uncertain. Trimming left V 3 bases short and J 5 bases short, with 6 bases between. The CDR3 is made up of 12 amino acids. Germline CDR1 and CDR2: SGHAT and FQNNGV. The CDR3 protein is CASSFYRDTQYF. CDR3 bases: TGTGCCAGCAGCTTTTACCGAGATACGCAGTATTTT.

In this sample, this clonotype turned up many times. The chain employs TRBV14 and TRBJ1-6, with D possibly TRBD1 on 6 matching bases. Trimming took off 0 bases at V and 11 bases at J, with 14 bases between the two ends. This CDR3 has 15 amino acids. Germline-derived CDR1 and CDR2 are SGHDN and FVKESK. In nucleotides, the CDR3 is TGTGCCAGCAGCCAAGAGGGGGCTCTCGGTACACCCCTCCACTTT. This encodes CASSQEGALGTPLHF.

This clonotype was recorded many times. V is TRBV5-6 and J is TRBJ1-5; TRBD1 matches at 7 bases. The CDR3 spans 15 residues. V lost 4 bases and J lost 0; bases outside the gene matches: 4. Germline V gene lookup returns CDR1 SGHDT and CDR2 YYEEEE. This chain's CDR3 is CASSMGQISNQPQHF. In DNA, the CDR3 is TGTGCCAGCAGCATGGGACAGATTAGCAATCAGCCCCAGCATTTT.

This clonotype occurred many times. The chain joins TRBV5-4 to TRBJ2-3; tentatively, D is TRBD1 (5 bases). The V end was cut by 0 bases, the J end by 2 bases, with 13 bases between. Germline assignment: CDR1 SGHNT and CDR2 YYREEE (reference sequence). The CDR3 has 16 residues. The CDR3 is CASSLGPDTFTDTQYF. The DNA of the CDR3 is TGTGCCAGCAGCTTGGGCCCGGACACATTCACAGATACGCAGTATTTT.

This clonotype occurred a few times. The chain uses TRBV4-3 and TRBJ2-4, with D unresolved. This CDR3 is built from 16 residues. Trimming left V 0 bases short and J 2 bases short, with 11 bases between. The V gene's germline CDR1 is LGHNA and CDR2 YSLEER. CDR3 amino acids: CASSQDRVGTKNIQYF. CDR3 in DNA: TGCGCCAGCAGCCAAGATCGGGTCGGAACCAAAAACATTCAGTACTTC.

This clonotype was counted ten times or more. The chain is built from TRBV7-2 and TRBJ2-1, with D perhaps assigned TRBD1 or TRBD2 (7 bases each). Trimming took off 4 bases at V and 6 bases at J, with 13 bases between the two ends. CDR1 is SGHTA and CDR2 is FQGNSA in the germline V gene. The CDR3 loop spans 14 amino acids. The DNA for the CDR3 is TGTGCCAGCAGCTCCCAGGGGGGGCCCAATGAGCAGTTCTTC. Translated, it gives CASSSQGGPNEQFF.

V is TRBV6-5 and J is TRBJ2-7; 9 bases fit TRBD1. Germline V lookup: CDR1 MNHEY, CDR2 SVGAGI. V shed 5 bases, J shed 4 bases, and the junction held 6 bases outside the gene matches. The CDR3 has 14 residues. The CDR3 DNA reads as TGTGCCAGCAGTCGACAGGGGGACGGGTACGAGCAGTACTTC. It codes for CASSRQGDGYEQYF.

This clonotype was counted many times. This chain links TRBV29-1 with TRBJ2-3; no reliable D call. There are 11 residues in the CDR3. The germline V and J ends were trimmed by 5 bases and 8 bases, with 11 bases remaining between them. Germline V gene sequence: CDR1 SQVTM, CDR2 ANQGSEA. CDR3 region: CSVKVKGTQYF. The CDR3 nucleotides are TGCAGCGTTAAGGTCAAGGGTACGCAGTATTTT.

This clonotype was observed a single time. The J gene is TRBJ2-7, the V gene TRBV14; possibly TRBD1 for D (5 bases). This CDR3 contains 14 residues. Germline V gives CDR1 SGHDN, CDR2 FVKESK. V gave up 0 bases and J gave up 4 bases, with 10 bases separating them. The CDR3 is CASSQEQGRYEQYF. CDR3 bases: TGTGCCAGCAGCCAAGAGCAGGGAAGGTACGAGCAGTACTTC.

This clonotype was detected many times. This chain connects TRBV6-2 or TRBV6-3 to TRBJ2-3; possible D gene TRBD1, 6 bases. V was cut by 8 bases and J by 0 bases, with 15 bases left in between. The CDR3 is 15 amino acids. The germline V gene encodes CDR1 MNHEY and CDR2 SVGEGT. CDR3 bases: TGTGCCAGCTTAACAGGGCCCTCTAGCACAGATACGCAGTATTTT. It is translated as CASLTGPSSTDTQYF.

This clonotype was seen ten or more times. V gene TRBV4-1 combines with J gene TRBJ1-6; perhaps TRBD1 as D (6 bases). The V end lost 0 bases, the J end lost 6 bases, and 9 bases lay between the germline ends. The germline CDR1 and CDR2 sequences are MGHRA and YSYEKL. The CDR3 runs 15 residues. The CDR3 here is CASSQERGTNSPLHF. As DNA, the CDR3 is TGCGCCAGCAGCCAAGAGAGGGGGACTAATTCACCCCTCCACTTT.

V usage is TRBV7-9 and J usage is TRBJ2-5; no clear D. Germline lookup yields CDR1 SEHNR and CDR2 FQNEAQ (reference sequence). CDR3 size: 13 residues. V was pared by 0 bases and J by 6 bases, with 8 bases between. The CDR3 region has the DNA TGTGCCAGCAGCTTAGCAGATCCCCAGACCCAGTACTTC. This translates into CASSLADPQTQYF.

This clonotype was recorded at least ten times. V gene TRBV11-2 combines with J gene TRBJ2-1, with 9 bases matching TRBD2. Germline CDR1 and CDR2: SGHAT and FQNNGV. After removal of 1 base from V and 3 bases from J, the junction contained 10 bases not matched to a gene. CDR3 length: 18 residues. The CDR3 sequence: CASSLGFSGGPNYNEQFF. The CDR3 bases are TGTGCCAGCAGCTTAGGGTTTAGCGGGGGCCCTAACTACAATGAGCAGTTCTTC.

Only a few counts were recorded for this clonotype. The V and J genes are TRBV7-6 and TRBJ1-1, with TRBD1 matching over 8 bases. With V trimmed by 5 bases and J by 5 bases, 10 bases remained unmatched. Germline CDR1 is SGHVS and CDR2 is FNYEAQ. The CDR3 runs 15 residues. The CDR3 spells CASSPRSTGATEAFF. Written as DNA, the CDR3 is TGTGCCAGCAGCCCACGATCGACAGGGGCGACTGAAGCTTTCTTT.

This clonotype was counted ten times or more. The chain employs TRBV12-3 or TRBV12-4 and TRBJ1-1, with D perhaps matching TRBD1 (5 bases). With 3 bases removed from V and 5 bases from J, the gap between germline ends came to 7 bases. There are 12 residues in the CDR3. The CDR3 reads CASSLGRTEAFF. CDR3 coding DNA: TGTGCCAGCAGTTTGGGACGGACTGAAGCTTTCTTT.